The source of this TCR beta chain is a study of siplizumab effects on memory and regulatory T cells. TCRdb's copy holds only in-frame clones and misses some; the assay was immunoSEQ multiplex PCR. The sample lists roughly 100,000 clones, roughly 95% occurring once. A note on this clone: Its antigen is currently unknown.

Between the trimmed V and J ends, which lost 9 bases and 10 bases, there was a span of 6 bases. Germline CDR1 LNHDA, CDR2 SQIVND (reference sequence). The CDR3 runs to 9 residues. Notes on the study in general: Roughly 75-97% of dividing CD4+ or CD8+ clones were without an attributable naive or memory phenotype. Memory cells seemed less diverse than naive T cells, which seemed major alloresponse contributors.

The origin of this receptor is a human donor in good health. The sequenced sample was naive CD4+ T cells sorted from blood. This chain connects TRBV19 to TRBJ1-4; D uncertain. The CDR3 nucleotides are TGTGCCAGATTAGGAAAACTGTTTTTT. It codes for CARLGKLFF.